Below are 6 T cell receptor beta chains sequenced from a single sample in a study of T cell responses to AZD1222 COVID-19 vaccine. The method was immunoSEQ multiplex PCR; TCRdb's version includes in-frame clones alone and lacks a portion of them. Of 120,000 to 150,000 clones in the sample, 92% were seen once. Sequences were derived from peripheral blood, sampled on day 0 of AZD1222 vaccination. Receptors were obtained from an adult in good health.

The rearrangement links TRBV5-6 to TRBJ2-7; either TRBD1 or TRBD2 may fit D (5 bases each). The CDR3 is 15 amino acids. V was cut by 7 bases and J by 3 bases, with 20 bases left in between. Looked up from germline, CDR1 is SGHDT and CDR2 is YYEEEE. CDR3 DNA sequence: TGTGCCAGCGCGGGCGGGCAGGGCCCGTTCTACGAGCAGTACTTC. It encodes CASAGGQGPFYEQYF.

V gene TRBV9 combines with J gene TRBJ1-1, with D hard to call. Looked up from germline, CDR1 is SGDLS and CDR2 is YYNGEE. This CDR3 comprises 13 residues. Trimming removed 0 bases from V and 5 bases from J, with 8 bases in between. CDR3 nucleotides: TGTGCCAGCAGCGTAGCCGGGAGAACTGAAGCTTTCTTT. Amino acids: CASSVAGRTEAFF.

As DNA, the CDR3 is TGTGCCAGCAGCCGAATACAAGGGCCTGGAAACACCATATATTTT. It translates to CASSRIQGPGNTIYF. This chain joins TRBV3-1 (or the pseudogene TRBV3-2) and TRBJ1-3; D uncertain. Germline V gene sequence: CDR1 LGHDT, CDR2 YNNKEL (reference sequence). This CDR3 has 15 residues. Trimming shortened V by 4 bases and J by 2 bases, and 12 bases separated the two germline ends.

The rearrangement uses TRBV27 and TRBJ2-6; no clear D gene. This CDR3 spans 16 amino acids. Germline V gene data show CDR1 as MNHEY and CDR2 as SMNVEV (reference sequence). The ends were cut back, 5 bases at V and 0 bases at J, with 11 bases in the middle. The CDR3 spells CASSPRAYSGANVLTF. In DNA, the CDR3 is TGTGCCAGCAGTCCCCGGGCCTACTCTGGGGCCAACGTCCTGACTTTC.

This sequence joins TRBV27 and TRBJ2-1; TRBD2 aligns across 7 bases. Trimming removed 3 bases from V and 10 bases from J; junction bases left unmatched: 12. CDR3 length: 15 amino acids. From germline, CDR1 is MNHEY and CDR2 SMNVEV (reference sequence). This CDR3 is CASSFLAVGGGEQFF. In DNA form, the CDR3 reads TGTGCCAGCAGTTTTCTCGCGGTGGGCGGGGGAGAGCAGTTCTTC.

The J gene is TRBJ1-2, the V gene TRBV5-4; tentative D call: TRBD1 (5 bases). V was pared by 5 bases and J by 4 bases, with 12 bases between. CDR3 length: 13 residues. Germline V gene lookup returns CDR1 SGHNT and CDR2 YYREEE (reference sequence). The CDR3 loop reads CASRRGTIYGYTF. The CDR3 region has the DNA TGTGCCAGCAGGCGGGGGACTATCTATGGCTACACCTTC.